Given below is one T cell receptor beta chain in context. What it binds is unknown. Only in-frame clones appear in the TCRdb table, and some are missing; sequencing was by immunoSEQ multiplex PCR. The sample consists of over 100,000 clones, roughly 87% of them appearing once. The source of the sample is a study of T cell responses to AZD1222 COVID-19 vaccine. Study-wide points: Across spike, vaccine-associated CD4 TCRs were found, dominant at 160-218 and 743-854.

The material was peripheral blood, obtained 28 days after the second AZD1222 dose. The sequence was obtained from an adult who received the AZD1222 COVID-19 vaccine.

The CDR3: CASSPQSLRTDTQYF. CDR3 bases: TGTGCCAGCAGTCCCCAATCCTTGCGCACAGATACGCAGTATTTT. The gene calls are TRBV27 and TRBJ2-3; D is unclear. Germline lookup yields CDR1 MNHEY and CDR2 SMNVEV (reference sequence). Between the trimmed V and J ends, which lost 5 bases and 1 base, there was a span of 13 bases. The CDR3 sequence is 15 residues long.